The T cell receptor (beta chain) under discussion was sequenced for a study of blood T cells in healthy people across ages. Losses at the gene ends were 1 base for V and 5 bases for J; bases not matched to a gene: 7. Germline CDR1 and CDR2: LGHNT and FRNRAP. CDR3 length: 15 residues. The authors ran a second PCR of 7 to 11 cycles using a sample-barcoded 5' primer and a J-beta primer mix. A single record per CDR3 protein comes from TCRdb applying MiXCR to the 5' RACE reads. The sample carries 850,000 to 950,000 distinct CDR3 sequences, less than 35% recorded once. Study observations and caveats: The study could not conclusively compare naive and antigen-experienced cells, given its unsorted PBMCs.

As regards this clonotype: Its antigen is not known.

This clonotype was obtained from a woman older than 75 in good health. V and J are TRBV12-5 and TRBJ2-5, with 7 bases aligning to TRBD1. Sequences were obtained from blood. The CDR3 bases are TGTGCTAGTGGTTTGGGGGGACAGCAGAAGGAGACCCAGTACTTC. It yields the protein CASGLGGQQKETQYF.